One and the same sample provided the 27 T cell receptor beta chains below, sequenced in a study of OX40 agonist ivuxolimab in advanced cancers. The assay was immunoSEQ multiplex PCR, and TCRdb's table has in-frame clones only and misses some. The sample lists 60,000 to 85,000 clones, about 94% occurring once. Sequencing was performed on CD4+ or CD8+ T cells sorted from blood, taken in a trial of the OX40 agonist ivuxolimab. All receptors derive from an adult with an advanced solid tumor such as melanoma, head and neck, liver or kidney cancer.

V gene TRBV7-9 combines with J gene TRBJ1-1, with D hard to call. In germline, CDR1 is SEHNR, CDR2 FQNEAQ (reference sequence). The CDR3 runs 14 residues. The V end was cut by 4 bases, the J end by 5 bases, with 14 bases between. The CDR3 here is CASSSSWVGTEAFF. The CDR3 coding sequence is TGTGCCAGCAGCTCTTCATGGGTGGGGACTGAAGCTTTCTTT.

The chain's CDR3 is CASSYEPGSSYEQYF. In DNA, the CDR3 is TGCGCCAGCAGTTATGAGCCCGGGAGTTCCTACGAGCAGTACTTC. The V gene is TRBV5-1, the J gene TRBJ2-7; weak D call: TRBD2 (6 bases). The V gene's germline CDR1 is SGHRS and CDR2 YFSETQ. Trimming removed 5 bases from V and 1 base from J, with 16 bases in between. This CDR3 region has 15 residues.

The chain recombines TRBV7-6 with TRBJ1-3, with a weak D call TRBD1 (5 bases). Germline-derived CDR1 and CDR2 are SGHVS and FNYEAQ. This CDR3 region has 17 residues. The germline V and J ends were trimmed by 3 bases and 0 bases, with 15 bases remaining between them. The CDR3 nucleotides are TGTGCCAGCAGCTTCCAGGGTGGGGGGACCTCTGGAAACACCATATATTTT. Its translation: CASSFQGGGTSGNTIYF.

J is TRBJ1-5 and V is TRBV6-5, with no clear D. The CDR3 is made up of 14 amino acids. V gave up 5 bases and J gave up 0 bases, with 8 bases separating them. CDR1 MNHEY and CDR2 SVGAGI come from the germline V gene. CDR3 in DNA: TGTGCCAGCAGTACAACGAATAGCAATCAGCCCCAGCATTTT. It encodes CASSTTNSNQPQHF.

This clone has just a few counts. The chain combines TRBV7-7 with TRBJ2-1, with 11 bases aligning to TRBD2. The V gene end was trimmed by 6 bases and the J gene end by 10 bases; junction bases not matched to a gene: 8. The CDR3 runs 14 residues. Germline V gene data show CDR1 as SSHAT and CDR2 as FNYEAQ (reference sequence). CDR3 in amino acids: CASSFSGGATEQFF. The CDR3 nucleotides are TGTGCCAGCAGTTTTAGCGGGGGGGCCACCGAGCAGTTCTTC.

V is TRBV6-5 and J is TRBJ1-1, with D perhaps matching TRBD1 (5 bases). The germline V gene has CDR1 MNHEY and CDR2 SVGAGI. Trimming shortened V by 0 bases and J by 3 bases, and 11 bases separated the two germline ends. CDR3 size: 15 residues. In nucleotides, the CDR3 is TGTGCCAGCAGTTACTCGAGGGGATGGGACACTGAAGCTTTCTTT. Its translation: CASSYSRGWDTEAFF.

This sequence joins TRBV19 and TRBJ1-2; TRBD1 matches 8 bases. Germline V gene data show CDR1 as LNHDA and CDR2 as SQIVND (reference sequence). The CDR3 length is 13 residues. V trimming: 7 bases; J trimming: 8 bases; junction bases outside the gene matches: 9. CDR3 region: CASTSQGAAGYTF. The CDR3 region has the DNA TGTGCCAGTACCTCTCAGGGGGCGGCGGGCTACACCTTC.

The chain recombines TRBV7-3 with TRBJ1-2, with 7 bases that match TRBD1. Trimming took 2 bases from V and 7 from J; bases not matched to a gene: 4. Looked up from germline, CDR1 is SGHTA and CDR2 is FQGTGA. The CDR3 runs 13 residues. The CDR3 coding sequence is TGTGCCAGCAGCTTAGAAGGGGGCGGTGGCTACACCTTC. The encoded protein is CASSLEGGGGYTF. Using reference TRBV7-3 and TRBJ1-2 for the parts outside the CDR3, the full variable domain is GAGVSQTPSNKVTEKGKYVELRCDPISGHTALYWYRQSLGQGPEFLIYFQGTGAADDSGLPNDRFFAVRPEGSVSTLKIQRTERGDSAVYLCASSLEGGGGYTFGSGTRLTVV.

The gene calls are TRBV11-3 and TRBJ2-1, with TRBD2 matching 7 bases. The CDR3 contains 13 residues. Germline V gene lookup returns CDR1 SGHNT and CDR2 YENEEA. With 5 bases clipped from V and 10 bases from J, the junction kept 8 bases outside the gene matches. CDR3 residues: CASSPAGDGEQFF. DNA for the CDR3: TGTGCCAGCAGCCCCGCGGGGGATGGGGAGCAGTTCTTC.

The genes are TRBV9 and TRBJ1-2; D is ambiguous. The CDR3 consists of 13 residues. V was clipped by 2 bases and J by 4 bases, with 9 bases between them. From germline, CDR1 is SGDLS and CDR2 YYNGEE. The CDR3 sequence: CASSVGGLYGYTF. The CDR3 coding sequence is TGTGCCAGCAGCGTGGGCGGCCTCTATGGCTACACCTTC. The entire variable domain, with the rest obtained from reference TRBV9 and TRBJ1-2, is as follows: DSGVTQTPKHLITATGQRVTLRCSPRSGDLSVYWYQQSLDQGLQFLIQYYNGEERAKGNILERFSAQQFPDLHSELNLSSLELGDSALYFCASSVGGLYGYTFGSGTRLTVV.

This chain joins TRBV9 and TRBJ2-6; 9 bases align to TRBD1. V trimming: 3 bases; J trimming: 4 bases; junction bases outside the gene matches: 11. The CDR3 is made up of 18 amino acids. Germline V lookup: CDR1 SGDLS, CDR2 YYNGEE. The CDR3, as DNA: TGTGCCAGCAGCGGAACCGGGACAGGGCCGCCGGGGGCCAACGTCCTGACTTTC. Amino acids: CASSGTGTGPPGANVLTF.

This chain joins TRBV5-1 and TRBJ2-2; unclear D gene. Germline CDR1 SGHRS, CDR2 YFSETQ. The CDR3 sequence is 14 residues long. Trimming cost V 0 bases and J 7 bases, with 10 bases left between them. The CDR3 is CASSLDSLGGELFF. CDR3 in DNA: TGCGCCAGCAGCTTGGACAGTCTCGGCGGGGAGCTGTTTTTT.

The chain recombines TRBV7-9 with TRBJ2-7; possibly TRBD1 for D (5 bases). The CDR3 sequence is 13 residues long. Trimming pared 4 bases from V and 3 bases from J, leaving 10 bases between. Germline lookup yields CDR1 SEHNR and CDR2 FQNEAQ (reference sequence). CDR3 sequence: CASSSRVFYEQYF. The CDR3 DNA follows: TGTGCCAGCAGCTCCAGGGTTTTCTACGAGCAGTACTTC.

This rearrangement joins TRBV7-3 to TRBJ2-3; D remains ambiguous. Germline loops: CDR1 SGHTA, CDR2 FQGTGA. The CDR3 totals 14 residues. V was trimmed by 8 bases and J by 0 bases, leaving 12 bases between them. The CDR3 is CASQTGGSTDTQYF. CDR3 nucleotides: TGTGCCAGCCAGACTGGCGGTAGCACAGATACGCAGTATTTT.

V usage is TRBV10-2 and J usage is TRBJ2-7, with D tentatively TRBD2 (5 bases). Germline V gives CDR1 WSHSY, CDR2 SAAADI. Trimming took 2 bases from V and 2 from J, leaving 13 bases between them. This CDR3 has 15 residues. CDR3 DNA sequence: TGCGCCAGCAGTGAGAATGTGGGAGCCGCCTACGAGCAGTACTTC. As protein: CASSENVGAAYEQYF.

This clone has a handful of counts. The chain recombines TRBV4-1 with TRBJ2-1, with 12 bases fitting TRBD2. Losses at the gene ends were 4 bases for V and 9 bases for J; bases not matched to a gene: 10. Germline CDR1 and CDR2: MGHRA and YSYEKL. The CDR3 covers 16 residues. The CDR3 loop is CASSPRLAGEGSEQFF. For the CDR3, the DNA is TGCGCCAGCAGCCCGAGACTAGCGGGGGAGGGAAGTGAGCAGTTCTTC.

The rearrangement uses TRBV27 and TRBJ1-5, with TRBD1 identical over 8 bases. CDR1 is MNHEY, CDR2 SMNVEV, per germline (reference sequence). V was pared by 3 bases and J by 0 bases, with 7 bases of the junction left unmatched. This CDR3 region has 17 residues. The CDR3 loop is CASSFTTGGYSNQPQHF. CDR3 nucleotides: TGTGCCAGCAGTTTCACCACAGGGGGTTATAGCAATCAGCCCCAGCATTTT.

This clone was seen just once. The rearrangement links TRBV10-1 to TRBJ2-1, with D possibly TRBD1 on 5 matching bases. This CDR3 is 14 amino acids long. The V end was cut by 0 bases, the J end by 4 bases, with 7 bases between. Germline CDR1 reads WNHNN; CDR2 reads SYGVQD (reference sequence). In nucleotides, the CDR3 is TGCGCCAGCAGTGAGTCGGCAGGGTACAATGAGCAGTTCTTC. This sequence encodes CASSESAGYNEQFF.

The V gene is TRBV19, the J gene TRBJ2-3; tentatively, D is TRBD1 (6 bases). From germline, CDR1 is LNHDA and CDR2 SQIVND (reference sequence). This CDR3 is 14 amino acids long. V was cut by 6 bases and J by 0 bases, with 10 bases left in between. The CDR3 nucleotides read TGTGCCAGTAGAGGACAGACTAGCACAGATACGCAGTATTTT. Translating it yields CASRGQTSTDTQYF.

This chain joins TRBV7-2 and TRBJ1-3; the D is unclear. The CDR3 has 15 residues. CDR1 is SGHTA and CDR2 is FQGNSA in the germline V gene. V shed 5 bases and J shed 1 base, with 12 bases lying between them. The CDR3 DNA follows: TGTGCCAGCAGCACGGCTGTGGGGTCTGGAAACACCATATATTTT. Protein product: CASSTAVGSGNTIYF.

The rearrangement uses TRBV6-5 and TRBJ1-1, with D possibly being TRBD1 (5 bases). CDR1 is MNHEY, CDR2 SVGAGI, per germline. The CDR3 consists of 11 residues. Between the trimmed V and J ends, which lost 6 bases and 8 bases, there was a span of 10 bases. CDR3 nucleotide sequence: TGTGCCAGCAGCAAACGGGACGAAGCTTTCTTT. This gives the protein CASSKRDEAFF.

The CDR3 loop reads CASSHSYEQYF. Here the CDR3 DNA reads TGTGCCAGCAGTCATTCTTACGAGCAGTACTTC. The gene calls are TRBV27 and TRBJ2-7; no definite D call. Per the germline V gene, CDR1 is MNHEY and CDR2 is SMNVEV (reference sequence). Trimming stripped 5 bases from V and 4 bases from J, with 6 bases between. CDR3 size: 11 residues.

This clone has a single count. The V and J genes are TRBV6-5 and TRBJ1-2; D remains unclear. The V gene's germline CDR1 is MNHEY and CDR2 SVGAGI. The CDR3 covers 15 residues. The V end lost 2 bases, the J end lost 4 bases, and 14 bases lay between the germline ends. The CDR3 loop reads CASSYDPDHSYGYTF. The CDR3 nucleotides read TGTGCCAGCAGTTACGACCCAGACCATTCCTATGGCTACACCTTC.

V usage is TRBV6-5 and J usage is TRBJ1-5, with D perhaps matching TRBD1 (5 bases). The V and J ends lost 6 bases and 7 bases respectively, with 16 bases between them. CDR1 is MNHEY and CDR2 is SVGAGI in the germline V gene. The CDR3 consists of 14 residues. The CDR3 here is CASRGEGWRQPQHF. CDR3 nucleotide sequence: TGTGCCAGCAGGGGGGAAGGGTGGCGGCAGCCCCAGCATTTT.

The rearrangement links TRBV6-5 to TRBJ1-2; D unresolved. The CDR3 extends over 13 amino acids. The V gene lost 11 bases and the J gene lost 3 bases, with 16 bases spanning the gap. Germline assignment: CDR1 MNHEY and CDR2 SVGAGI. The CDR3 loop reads CASQGSLHYGYTF. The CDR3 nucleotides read TGTGCCTCTCAAGGGAGTCTGCACTATGGCTACACCTTC.

CDR3 region: CASSPLDRENAGELFF. In DNA, the CDR3 is TGTGCCAGCAGCCCGCTCGACAGGGAGAATGCCGGGGAGCTGTTTTTT. The chain couples TRBV7-3 to TRBJ2-2, with 7 bases matching TRBD1. This CDR3 has 16 amino acids. CDR1 SGHTA and CDR2 FQGTGA come from the germline V gene. J was trimmed by 6 bases and V by 5 bases; bases with no gene match: 12. The full variable domain, in which reference TRBV7-3 and TRBJ2-2 provide the parts outside the CDR3, is GAGVSQTPSNKVTEKGKYVELRCDPISGHTALYWYRQSLGQGPEFLIYFQGTGAADDSGLPNDRFFAVRPEGSVSTLKIQRTERGDSAVYLCASSPLDRENAGELFFGEGSRLTVL.

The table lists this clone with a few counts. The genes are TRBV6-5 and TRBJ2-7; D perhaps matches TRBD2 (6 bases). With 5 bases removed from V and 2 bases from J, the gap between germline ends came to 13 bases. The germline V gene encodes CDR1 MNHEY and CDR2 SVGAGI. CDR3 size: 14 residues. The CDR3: CASSVYGGTYEQYF. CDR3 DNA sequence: TGTGCCAGCAGTGTCTACGGGGGAACCTACGAGCAGTACTTC.